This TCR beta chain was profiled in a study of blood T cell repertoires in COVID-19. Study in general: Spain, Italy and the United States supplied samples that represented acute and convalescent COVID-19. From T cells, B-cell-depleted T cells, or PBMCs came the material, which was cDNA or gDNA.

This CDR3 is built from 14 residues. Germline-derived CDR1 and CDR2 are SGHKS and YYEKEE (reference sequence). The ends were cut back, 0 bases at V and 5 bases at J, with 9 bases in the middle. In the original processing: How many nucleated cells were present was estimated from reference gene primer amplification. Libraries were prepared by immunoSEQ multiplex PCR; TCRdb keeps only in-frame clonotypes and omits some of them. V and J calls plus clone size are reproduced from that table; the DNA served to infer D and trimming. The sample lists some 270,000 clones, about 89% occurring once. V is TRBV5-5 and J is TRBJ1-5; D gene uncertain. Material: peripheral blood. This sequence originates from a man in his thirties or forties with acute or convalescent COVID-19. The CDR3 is CASSLGRKYQPQHF. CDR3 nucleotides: TGTGCCAGCAGCTTGGGCAGGAAATATCAGCCCCAGCATTTT.